These 6 T cell receptor beta chains share one sample of origin, sequenced in a study of OX40 agonist ivuxolimab in advanced cancers. Repertoires were generated with immunoSEQ multiplex PCR, while TCRdb's copy carries only in-frame clones and drops some. The sample contains fewer than 55,000 clones, 70% to 90% of which appear only once. This specimen consisted of CD4+ or CD8+ T cells sorted from blood, obtained in a trial of the OX40 agonist ivuxolimab. These receptors were obtained from an adult with an advanced solid tumor such as melanoma, head and neck, liver or kidney cancer.

This clone was detected only a few times. The chain is built from TRBV18 and TRBJ2-5; 11 bases align to TRBD2. The CDR3 is made up of 14 amino acids. The J segment lost 4 bases and the V segment lost 3 bases, leaving 1 base of the junction unmatched. CDR1 and CDR2 (germline): KGHSH, LQKENI. For the CDR3, the DNA is TGTGCCAGCTCACCCGGGACTAGCGGAGAGACCCAGTACTTC. As protein: CASSPGTSGETQYF.

The chain links TRBV19 to TRBJ2-7, with TRBD2 identical over 9 bases. V dropped 8 bases and J dropped 2; count of bases not matched to a gene: 13. The CDR3 spans 16 residues. Germline CDR1 is LNHDA and CDR2 is SQIVND (reference sequence). DNA for the CDR3: TGTGCCAGTTCGAGGTATAGCGGGGGAGTTACCTACGAGCAGTACTTC. Its protein is CASSRYSGGVTYEQYF.

This chain uses TRBV28 with TRBJ1-5, with TRBD1 identical over 7 bases. The junction had 6 bases not matched to a gene; V was cut back by 4 bases and J by 3 bases. CDR1 is MDHEN, CDR2 SYDVKM, per germline. The CDR3 contains 15 residues. The DNA for the CDR3 is TGTGCCAGCAGTTCCTTCAGGGGGAACAATCAGCCCCAGCATTTT. Translation gives CASSSFRGNNQPQHF.

Concerning this clone: A much larger clone sits a single nucleotide away, making a read error possible. The rearrangement uses TRBV5-1 and TRBJ2-7; 7 positions match TRBD1. Germline CDR1 SGHRS, CDR2 YFSETQ. V lost 2 bases and J lost 3; bases outside the gene matches: 5. This CDR3 is 14 amino acids long. The CDR3 region is CASSLDRDSYEQYF. CDR3 nucleotides: TGCGCCAGCAGCTTAGATCGGGACAGCTACGAGCAGTACTTC.

The chain joins TRBV15 to TRBJ2-3, with 10 bases identical to TRBD2. Germline lookup yields CDR1 LNHNV and CDR2 YYDKDF (reference sequence). The CDR3 is 16 amino acids. Germline trimming cut 3 bases from V and 2 bases from J; bases unmatched to any gene: 5. In DNA, the CDR3 is TGTGCCACCAGCAGTAGCGGGGGGCAATTCACAGATACGCAGTATTTT. It translates to CATSSSGGQFTDTQYF. Variable domain in full (rest from reference TRBV15 and TRBJ2-3): DAMVIQNPRYQVTQFGKPVTLSCSQTLNHNVMYWYQQKSSQAPKLLFHYYDKDFNNEADTPDNFQSRRPNTSFCFLDIRSPGLGDTAMYLCATSSSGGQFTDTQYFGPGTRLTVL.

This clone was recorded a few times. The V and J genes are TRBV10-2 and TRBJ1-5; 7 nucleotides line up with TRBD1. Germline CDR1 and CDR2: WSHSY and SAAADI. The trim removed 6 bases at V and 5 bases at J, leaving 4 bases unmatched. The CDR3 is 13 amino acids. CDR3 sequence: CASRQGGDQPQHF. CDR3 in DNA: TGCGCCAGCAGGCAGGGGGGAGATCAGCCCCAGCATTTT.